This T cell receptor (beta chain) came from a study of T cell changes during pregnancy in multiple sclerosis (dated by TCRdb to 2018 to 2020). Notes on the research overall: In women with multiple sclerosis, the researchers looked at how the T cell repertoire shifted as pregnancy progressed.

Preparation of the library involved the immunoSEQ multiplex PCR assay. TCRdb carries this immuneACCESS record with in-frame sequences only. Its versions omit some clonotypes, under half of them owing to an unresolved V gene in the studies checked, with the rest unexplained. For this sample there are 40,000 to 50,000 clones; over 85% appear just once. The ten largest clonotypes hold around 0.47% of the sample. Trimming takes 5 bases from V and 0 bases from J, and the germline ends sit 17 bases apart. Measured from the cysteine to the phenylalanine, the CDR3 is 17 residues long. Only the CDR3 part of the read is kept: 51 bases, read in frame from the first base. As encoded in the germline V gene (reference sequence), CDR1 is SEHNR while CDR2 is FQNEAQ. Note on this clone: The target of this receptor is not known. No base quality values were provided; no much bigger clone lies one nucleotide off.

The V and J genes are TRBV7-9 and TRBJ2-4; no D gene is confidently identified. This receptor was taken from a female donor with multiple sclerosis, enrolled in a pregnancy study. The sequences come from CD4+ T cells from peripheral blood mononuclear cells, collected in the first trimester of pregnancy. CDR3 sequence: CASSGTDVSLAKNIQYF. The nucleotides read TGTGCCAGCAGCGGCACAGACGTCTCGCTAGCCAAAAACATTCAGTACTTC.